One sample yielded the 10 T cell receptor beta chains listed below, sequenced in a study of beta chain features in type 1 diabetes. Study outcomes and limitations: Shortening that was moderate but significant affected the TCRB CDR3s of Type 1 diabetes patients in all four CD4+ subsets.

Investigators reverse transcribed all isolated RNA, so they sequenced expressed TCRB transcripts. The method was immunoSEQ multiplex PCR; TCRdb's version includes in-frame clones alone and lacks a portion of them. The table has a few hundred thousand clones, 16% seen once. These receptors have no known antigen. Sequenced: naive CD4+ T cells from blood. The receptor set was obtained from a man younger than 45 with type 1 diabetes.

The chain links TRBV28 to TRBJ2-3; TRBD1 might be the D (5 bases). CDR3 length: 15 amino acids. Per germline, CDR1 MDHEN and CDR2 SYDVKM. Trimming took off 2 bases at V and 1 base at J, with 10 bases between the two ends. CDR3 coding DNA: TGTGCCAGCAGTTTAGGGGCCATACGCACAGATACGCAGTATTTT. This sequence encodes CASSLGAIRTDTQYF.

This clone was observed a handful of times. The rearrangement joins TRBV7-6 to TRBJ1-1, with D unclear. Trimming stripped 5 bases from V and 3 bases from J, with 10 bases between. Germline V gene sequence: CDR1 SGHVS, CDR2 FNYEAQ. This CDR3 is 13 amino acids long. This CDR3 is CASSPRVDTEAFF. In DNA, the CDR3 is TGTGCCAGCAGCCCCCGGGTGGACACTGAAGCTTTCTTT.

This clone was seen a handful of times. The chain uses TRBV2 and TRBJ2-6; no clear D. Per the germline V gene, CDR1 is SNHLY and CDR2 is FYNNEI. V dropped 4 bases and J dropped 4 bases, with 11 bases sitting between them. CDR3 size: 15 residues. This CDR3 reads CASSAQGAGANVLTF. In nucleotides, the CDR3 is TGTGCCAGCAGTGCCCAAGGTGCCGGGGCCAACGTCCTGACTTTC.

This clone was seen a handful of times. CDR3 in amino acids: CASSPQGWDYGYTF. CDR3 coding DNA: TGTGCCAGCAGTCCACAGGGATGGGACTATGGCTACACCTTC. The chain joins TRBV27 to TRBJ1-2, with D tentatively TRBD1 (6 bases). Trimming left V 5 bases short and J 3 bases short, with 13 bases between. CDR3 length equals 14 residues. Germline V gene sequence: CDR1 MNHEY, CDR2 SMNVEV (reference sequence).

V is TRBV7-9 and J is TRBJ2-3, with 9 positions matching TRBD2. Looked up from germline, CDR1 is SEHNR and CDR2 is FQNEAQ (reference sequence). The V and J ends lost 6 bases and 6 bases, in that order; junction bases with no gene match: 13. This CDR3 spans 16 amino acids. The CDR3, as DNA: TGTGCCAGCAGTTCCCTCCGACTAGCGGCACCCGATACGCAGTATTTT. Translation gives CASSSLRLAAPDTQYF.

This clone came up a few times. The rearrangement uses TRBV30 and TRBJ1-5, with TRBD1 identical over 8 bases. Germline CDR1 reads GTSNPN; CDR2 reads SVGIG (reference sequence). This CDR3 has 14 residues. V lost 7 bases to trimming and J lost 3 bases; unmatched junction nucleotides: 8. This CDR3 is CAYGTGGNNQPQHF. CDR3 coding DNA: TGTGCCTATGGTACAGGGGGTAACAATCAGCCCCAGCATTTT.

The chain is built from TRBV16 and TRBJ2-1; D is unresolved. This CDR3 is 14 amino acids long. Looked up from germline, CDR1 is KGHSY and CDR2 is FQNENV. Trimming removed 6 bases at V and 4 bases at J, with 13 bases between. The CDR3 spells CASSPSSPYNEQFF. The CDR3 bases are TGTGCCAGCAGTCCGTCTTCCCCGTACAATGAGCAGTTCTTC.

This clone showed up just a few times. The genes are TRBV6-1 and TRBJ2-7, with 7 bases aligning to TRBD2. There are 13 residues in the CDR3. V was clipped by 4 bases and J by 3 bases; unmatched bases: 3. Germline CDR1 MNHNS, CDR2 SASEGT. The CDR3 DNA sequence: TGTGCCAGCAGTGTAGGGACTAACTACGAGCAGTACTTC. It is translated as CASSVGTNYEQYF.

The V and J genes are TRBV27 and TRBJ2-3; no definite D call. The CDR3 length is 12 residues. The germline CDR1 and CDR2 sequences are MNHEY and SMNVEV (reference sequence). V lost 3 bases, J lost 4 bases, and 5 bases lay in between. The CDR3, as DNA: TGTGCCAGCAGTTTTACTTCAGATACGCAGTATTTT. As protein: CASSFTSDTQYF.

The chain uses TRBV7-3 and TRBJ2-7, with D unresolved. Per the germline V gene, CDR1 is SGHTA and CDR2 is FQGTGA. V was cut by 5 bases and J by 5 bases, with 16 bases left in between. The CDR3 consists of 14 residues. The DNA for the CDR3 is TGTGCCAGCAGCCCCATGGGTAGTGCGGACGAGCAGTACTTC. Its translation is CASSPMGSADEQYF.